Presented here are 22 T cell receptor beta chains from one specimen sequenced in a study of spatial heterogeneity in lung cancer (dated by TCRdb to 2018 to 2020). The label giving this sample's time point can be read as: blood at routine non-recurrence follow-up after resection. Preparation of the library involved 5' RACE. The run used a NextSeq 500. Using fastp at Q25 and MiXCR, TCRdb reprocessed the public reads and kept productive beta chains. Records with the same CDR3 protein are collapsed into one entry carrying the most frequent genes and DNA. Counted in this sample were 20,000 or so distinct CDR3 sequences; 10% of them appeared once. The ten biggest clones cover 36% of the sample. The input for sequencing was PBMCs, taken at follow-up. The receptors stem from a female donor with early-stage non-small cell lung cancer.

This clonotype was seen repeatedly, ten times or more. This CDR3 reads CASSPGTGNQPQHF. The CDR3 DNA follows: TGTGCCAGCTCCCCCGGGACAGGGAATCAGCCCCAGCATTTT. V usage is TRBV18 and J usage is TRBJ1-5, with TRBD1 matching over 9 bases. Germline assignment: CDR1 KGHSH and CDR2 LQKENI. The CDR3 has 14 residues. Trimming at V came to 6 bases and at J to 4 bases, leaving 4 bases not matched to a gene. Drawing the rest from reference TRBV18 and TRBJ1-5, the complete variable domain is NAGVMQNPRHLVRRRGQEARLRCSPMKGHSHVYWYRQLPEEGLKFMVYLQKENIIDESGMPKERFSAEFPKEGPSILRIQQVVRGDSAAYFCASSPGTGNQPQHFGDGTRLSIL.

This clonotype appeared many times. The chain carries TRBV5-1 and TRBJ2-5, with TRBD2 matching 11 bases. The CDR3 has 17 amino acids. Per germline, CDR1 SGHRS and CDR2 YFSETQ. J lost 5 bases, V lost 4 bases, and 13 bases had no gene match. CDR3 protein: CASSPALAGGPGETQYF. Written as DNA, the CDR3 is TGCGCCAGCAGCCCGGCCTTAGCGGGGGGGCCGGGTGAGACCCAGTACTTC.

This chain links TRBV12-3 or TRBV12-4 with TRBJ2-3, with 7 nucleotides matching TRBD1. The CDR3 runs 14 residues. The ends lost 6 bases at V and 4 bases at J; junction bases unmatched: 7. Here the CDR3 DNA reads TGTGCCAGCAGGGTCGGGACAGCCCCAGATACGCAGTATTTT. Translated, it gives CASRVGTAPDTQYF.

This clonotype came up many times. The chain is built from TRBV29-1 and TRBJ2-1, with 15 bases that match TRBD2. The CDR3 has 14 residues. Germline CDR1 and CDR2: SQVTM and ANQGSEA. Germline trimming cut 6 bases from V and 8 bases from J; bases unmatched to any gene: 5. The CDR3 spells CSVSGTSGRYEQFF. CDR3 nucleotides: TGCAGCGTCTCCGGGACTAGCGGGAGGTATGAGCAGTTCTTC.

This clonotype occurred many times. The chain uses TRBV6-4 and TRBJ1-3; D call uncertain. CDR3 length: 15 amino acids. CDR1 is MRHNA, CDR2 SNTAGT, per germline. Trimming stripped 6 bases from V and 0 bases from J, with 12 bases between. CDR3 coding DNA: TGTGCCAGCAGATCGGACTCCAGCTCTGGAAACACCATATATTTT. Amino acid sequence: CASRSDSSSGNTIYF.

There are many counts of this clonotype. The V gene is TRBV10-3, the J gene TRBJ2-7; TRBD1 is a possible D gene (5 bases). Germline CDR1 is ENHRY and CDR2 is SYGVKD. The CDR3 has 13 amino acids. Trimming shortened V by 6 bases and J by 4 bases, and 13 bases separated the two germline ends. The CDR3 DNA is TGTGCCATCAGAGGGGCTTTGGGGTACGAGCAGTACTTC. Its translation: CAIRGALGYEQYF.

J is TRBJ1-3 and V is TRBV3-1; D is unclear. V was trimmed by 4 bases and J by 3 bases, leaving 13 bases between them. The germline V gene encodes CDR1 LGHDT and CDR2 YNNKEL (reference sequence). The CDR3 consists of 15 residues. The CDR3 DNA reads TGTGCCAGCAGCCCCGGACGGATTCTTGGAAACACCATATATTTT. Protein product: CASSPGRILGNTIYF. The full variable domain, completed using reference TRBV3-1 and TRBJ1-3, is DTAVSQTPKYLVTQMGNDKSIKCEQNLGHDTMYWYKQDSKKFLKIMFSYNNKELIINETVPNRFSPKSPDKAHLNLHINSLELGDSAVYFCASSPGRILGNTIYFGEGSWLTVV.

This clonotype was picked up many times. The genes are TRBV12-3 or TRBV12-4 and TRBJ2-2, with 8 bases fitting TRBD1. This CDR3 spans 17 amino acids. The ends lost 2 bases at V and 7 bases at J; junction bases unmatched: 12. CDR3 coding DNA: TGTGCCAGCAGTTTATCCCGGGACAGGTTGAAGGGCGGGGAGCTGTTTTTT. Protein product: CASSLSRDRLKGGELFF.

This clonotype occurred many times. This chain uses TRBV29-1 with TRBJ2-2; TRBD1 aligns across 10 bases. CDR1 is SQVTM and CDR2 is ANQGSEA in the germline V gene. V was pared by 6 bases and J by 4 bases, with 8 bases of the junction left unmatched. This CDR3 comprises 15 residues. As DNA, the CDR3 is TGCAGCGTCCAAAGGACAGGGGGTCGCACCGGGGAGCTGTTTTTT. This gives the protein CSVQRTGGRTGELFF.

A note on this clonotype: One base away lies a much larger clone, so this may be a sequencing read error. V gene TRBV29-1 combines with J gene TRBJ1-2, with TRBD1 matching over 12 bases. J was trimmed by 3 bases and V by 4 bases; bases with no gene match: 3. Germline assignment: CDR1 SQVTM and CDR2 ANQGSEA. The CDR3 totals 14 residues. In DNA form, the CDR3 reads TGCAGCGTTGGGGACAGGGGGCTTTACTATGGCTACACCTTC. This codes for CSVGDRGLYYGYTF. Combining the CDR3 with reference TRBV29-1 and TRBJ1-2 gives the whole variable domain SAVISQKPSRDICQRGTSLTIQCQVDSQVTMMFWYRQQPGQSLTLIATANQGSEATYESGFVIDKFPISRPNLTFSTLTVSNMSPEDSSIYLCSVGDRGLYYGYTFGSGTRLTVV.

This clonotype was seen at least ten times. The J gene is TRBJ2-3, the V gene TRBV6-5, with TRBD2 matching over 10 bases. This CDR3 comprises 16 residues. The germline V gene has CDR1 MNHEY and CDR2 SVGAGI. Unmatched junction bases numbered 9, after V lost 5 bases and J lost 4 bases. CDR3 protein: CASSRTSGGPADTQYF. The DNA of the CDR3 is TGTGCCAGCAGTCGGACTAGCGGAGGGCCCGCAGATACGCAGTATTTT.

By proportion, this clonotype is medium-sized. This sequence joins TRBV6-6 and TRBJ2-1, with 9 bases aligning to TRBD2. CDR1 MNHNY and CDR2 SVGAGI come from the germline V gene (reference sequence). The CDR3 contains 15 residues. J gave up 3 bases and V 3 bases, and 3 bases lay outside the gene matches. In DNA form, the CDR3 reads TGTGCCAGCAGTTATATTAGCGGGAGCTACAATGAGCAGTTCTTC. Translating gives CASSYISGSYNEQFF.

The gene calls are TRBV5-5 and TRBJ2-5; D gene ambiguous. V was trimmed by 7 bases and J by 1 base, leaving 14 bases between them. Germline assignment: CDR1 SGHKS and CDR2 YYEKEE (reference sequence). The CDR3 runs 14 residues. The chain's CDR3 is CASRLDWAQETQYF. CDR3 nucleotide sequence: TGTGCCAGCCGCCTCGACTGGGCCCAAGAGACCCAGTACTTC.

This clonotype was counted ten times or more. This chain joins TRBV14 and TRBJ2-1; TRBD2 matches at 9 bases. The V gene's germline CDR1 is SGHDN and CDR2 FVKESK. J lost 8 bases, V lost 4 bases, and 9 bases had no gene match. CDR3 length equals 15 residues. The CDR3 loop is CASSLIELAGYEQFF. The CDR3 DNA sequence: TGTGCCAGCAGCCTAATTGAGCTAGCGGGGTATGAGCAGTTCTTC.

This clonotype was counted only a few times. The rearrangement links TRBV12-5 to TRBJ2-3, with 11 bases aligning to TRBD2. CDR1 is LGHNT, CDR2 FRNRAP, per germline. The CDR3 has 16 residues. The V gene end was trimmed by 6 bases and the J gene end by 4 bases; junction bases not matched to a gene: 9. The CDR3, as DNA: TGTGCTAGTGGGACACGACTAGCGGGGTTTGCAGATACGCAGTATTTT. It yields the protein CASGTRLAGFADTQYF.

CDR3 sequence (DNA): TGTGCCAGCAGCTTTCGGACTAGGTTGAGCGGGGAGCTGTTTTTT. This translates into CASSFRTRLSGELFF. J is TRBJ2-2 and V is TRBV12-1; the table's D call, TRBD2, was not checked against the DNA. TRBV12-1 corresponds to a pseudogene. The CDR3 contains 15 residues.

This clonotype showed up many times. V and J are TRBV7-2 and TRBJ1-5; possible D gene TRBD1, 5 bases. The CDR3 is made up of 16 amino acids. Germline V lookup: CDR1 SGHTA, CDR2 FQGNSA. The V gene lost 1 base and the J gene lost 6 bases, with 16 bases spanning the gap. This chain's CDR3 is CASSLGGERVGQPQHF. The CDR3 DNA reads as TGTGCCAGCAGCTTAGGAGGGGAGCGGGTCGGTCAGCCCCAGCATTTT.

This clonotype came up many times. J is TRBJ2-6 and V is TRBV5-4, with a weak D call TRBD1 (5 bases). V lost 4 bases to trimming and J lost 0 bases, with 8 bases between them. The CDR3 covers 15 residues. The germline gives CDR1 SGHNT, CDR2 YYREEE (reference sequence). The CDR3 reads CASSPQGSGANVLTF. The CDR3, as DNA: TGTGCCAGCAGCCCGCAGGGCTCTGGGGCCAACGTCCTGACTTTC.

CDR3 sequence reads: CASNRGGPSYGYTF. The DNA of the CDR3 is TGTGCCAGTAATCGCGGGGGGCCCTCCTATGGCTACACCTTC. The chain joins TRBV19 to TRBJ1-2, with D perhaps TRBD1 (6 bases). The germline V gene encodes CDR1 LNHDA and CDR2 SQIVND (reference sequence). This CDR3 contains 14 residues. Trimming left V 7 bases short and J 4 bases short, with 16 bases between.

The chain is built from TRBV18 and TRBJ1-6, with TRBD1 matching 8 bases. Trimming at V came to 3 bases and at J to 10 bases, leaving 8 bases not matched to a gene. Germline V lookup: CDR1 KGHSH, CDR2 LQKENI. The length of the CDR3 is 15 residues. For the CDR3, the DNA is TGTGCCAGCTCACCCCGGACAGGGAAGGAGTCACCCCTCCACTTT. Translated: CASSPRTGKESPLHF.

There are many counts of this clonotype. The chain recombines TRBV12-3 or TRBV12-4 with TRBJ2-5; 8 bases fit TRBD1. Losses at the gene ends were 7 bases for V and 5 bases for J; bases not matched to a gene: 12. The CDR3 is 15 amino acids. This chain's CDR3 is CASTQTPGGAETQYF. CDR3 in DNA: TGTGCCAGCACCCAAACCCCAGGGGGCGCGGAGACCCAGTACTTC.

The table lists this clonotype with many counts. DNA of the CDR3: TGTGCCAGCATCGCCCCGGGCACCTCTGGGGCCAACGTCCTGACTTTC. Protein sequence: CASIAPGTSGANVLTF. V is TRBV12-3 or TRBV12-4 and J is TRBJ2-6, with D hard to call. The length of the CDR3 is 16 residues. V shed 7 bases and J shed 0 bases, with 13 bases lying between them.